This T cell receptor beta chain came from a study of early T cells in non-severe SARS-CoV-2 infection. TCRdb passed the 5' RACE reads through MiXCR, listing each CDR3 protein once. The sample shows 80,000 or so distinct CDR3 sequences, roughly 6% of them seen only once. At least ten counts were recorded for this clonotype. The antigen is not known. Study observations and caveats: VDJdb matches were skewed toward anti-spike CD8 T cell responses.

From germline, CDR1 is KGHSH and CDR2 LQKENI. The CDR3 runs to 18 residues. The J segment lost 0 bases and the V segment lost 0 bases, leaving 11 bases of the junction unmatched. V and J are TRBV18 and TRBJ2-7, with 7 bases matching TRBD1. Sequenced input: whole blood. This TCR was recovered from an adult who was a healthcare worker with PCR-confirmed SARS-CoV-2 infection or an uninfected control (not recorded which). The CDR3 sequence is CASSPPARDSKYSYEQYF. The DNA for the CDR3 is TGTGCCAGCTCACCACCCGCCCGGGACAGCAAATACTCCTACGAGCAGTACTTC.